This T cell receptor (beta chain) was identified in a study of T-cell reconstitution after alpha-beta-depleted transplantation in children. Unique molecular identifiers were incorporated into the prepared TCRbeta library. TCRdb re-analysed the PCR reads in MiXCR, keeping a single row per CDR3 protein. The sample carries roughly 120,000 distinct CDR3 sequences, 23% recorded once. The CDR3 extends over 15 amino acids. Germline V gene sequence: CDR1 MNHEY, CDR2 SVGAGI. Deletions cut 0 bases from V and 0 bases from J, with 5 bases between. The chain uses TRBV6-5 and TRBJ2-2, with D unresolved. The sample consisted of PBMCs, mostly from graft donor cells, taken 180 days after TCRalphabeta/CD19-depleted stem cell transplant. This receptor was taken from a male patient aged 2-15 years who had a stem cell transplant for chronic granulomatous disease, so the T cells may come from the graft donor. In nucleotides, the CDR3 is TGTGCCAGCAGTTACTCGACTGCGAACACCGGGGAGCTGTTTTTT. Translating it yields CASSYSTANTGELFF.